This T cell receptor beta chain was identified during a study of lymphopenia after photon versus proton radiotherapy (dated by TCRdb to about 2019). For the study in its entirety: The study compared the immunological effects of photon versus proton radiation therapy in patients with gastrointestinal tumors who developed high-grade lymphopenia. A cohort of under 25 patients with gastrointestinal tumors who received either photon or proton therapy and subsequently developed lymphopenia was included. The study was designed to characterize how the impact on the immune system differs between the two radiation modalities.

Per the germline V gene, MNHNS is the CDR1 and SASEGT is the CDR2. The CDR3 runs 13 amino acids, cysteine and phenylalanine included. The read is trimmed to its CDR3 DNA, 39 bases read in frame from base 1. Trimming at the junction amounts to 7 bases on V and 4 bases on J, and the germline ends lie 13 bases apart. This clone showed up just a few times. Its specific antigen is unknown. The sample holds no much larger clone one base away, and base qualities are not on file. Findings and caveats that apply to the study as a whole: After the lymphocyte count nadir, photon-treated repertoires showed oligoclonal expansion, especially of CD8+ Temra cells, which drove the drop in diversity. Relative stability during treatment was observed in proton-treated patients, whereas loss of naive T cells and TCR diversity and gain of effector/memory populations were observed in photon-treated patients. The survival association was assessed only in patients who died, and better survival with proton therapy was presented by the authors as a possibility rather than a demonstrated result. Across the cohort, a larger post-nadir drop in TCR diversity was inversely correlated with overall survival time among patients who died.

Libraries were built with the immunoSEQ multiplex PCR assay. T cell repertoires were profiled by deep sequencing of rearranged TCR beta loci, alongside multiparametric flow cytometry. The source is immuneACCESS, and TCRdb retained only in-frame sequences with V and J called. Part of the clones is not carried over; for the studies checked, unresolved V genes explain less than half of this, and the remainder is unexplained. The sample includes more than 10,000 clones, with about 88% observed a single time. Of the sample, 3.5% falls within the top ten clones. Recombination linked TRBV6-1 to TRBJ1-1, with the D segment identity uncertain. The TCR originated in a man between 60 and 70 years old with pancreatic cancer. Sequencing used peripheral blood, obtained from a patient treated with photon-based radiotherapy. The DNA reads TGTGCCAGCATGGGAAGGTATTTCACTGAAGCTTTCTTT. This sequence encodes CASMGRYFTEAFF.